This T cell receptor (beta chain) was recovered during a study of cytomegalovirus exposure and HLA in healthy donors (dated by TCRdb to about 2017). Broadly, across the study: An earlier analysis of some 620 of the donors reported 250 to 350 Gb of sequence data and 90 million to 120 million unique TCR beta sequences obtained from some 170 million T cells. An early release that covered 640 HLA-typed donors contained around 300 gigabases of sequencing data and tens of millions of unique TCR sequences. The genetic ancestry cluster associated with self-reported Caucasian donors included 81% of the roughly 400 genotyped donors. The study was designed to test whether signatures of past pathogen exposure could be identified by cataloging public T cell receptors. The T cell repertoires of roughly 660 subjects were profiled by immunosequencing and related to cytomegalovirus serostatus. A separate validation cohort of some 130 different subjects was used in addition to the 666-subject first cohort. High-throughput TCR immunosequencing, statistical association of individual TCRs with disease status, and machine learning were combined to predict cytomegalovirus infection status. A later analysis re-examined previously published TCR beta repertoires from about 700 donors and added high-resolution HLA genotyping to investigate patterns of TCR occurrence. The later analysis used no new phenotypic data to find candidate immune exposures, relying instead on TCR beta sequences and their occurrence across donors. An earlier analysis of 587 of the donors used high-throughput TCR beta sequencing to judge whether each TCR beta V gene segment behaved as functional or pseudogenic. Donor age, sex, ethnicity and CMV serostatus were collected together with the repertoire data. A later genetic analysis used genome-wide SNP genotypes for about 65% of the roughly 700 donors, treating that subset as a discovery cohort. All discovery cohort repertoires had been generated on a single sequencing platform. Class I and class II HLA loci were covered by the typing at four-digit resolution. Typing coverage varied by locus: about 629-630 donors for A, B, C, DRB1 and DQB1; roughly 560 for DQA1; 600 to 610 for DPA1; around 490 for DPB1. A handful of DR-DQ haplotypes were handled as single units for association and clustering because linkage in the cohort was strong. Across some 400 genotyped donors of the cohort, an average of about 220,000 unique TCR beta nucleotide sequences per donor were sequenced, and roughly 20% of those sequences were non-productive. Overall study outcomes, separate from this receptor: In vitro tests confirmed that a few of the cytomegalovirus-associated TCR beta chains recognize cytomegalovirus antigens. A later analysis associated 16,951 TCR beta sequences with specific HLA alleles at a false discovery rate of 0.05. In the study, approximately 160 TCR beta chains were listed as associated with cytomegalovirus. While some public TCRs were present in many individuals, most TCR sequences turned up only very rarely across donors. It was suggested by the authors that the approach could potentially be generalized to other disease states and immunological phenotypes. In both the original and validation cohorts, the classifier was reported to diagnose cytomegalovirus status with high specificity and sensitivity. The sequencing pipeline was judged likely to have produced a cluster of highly shared sequence variants as a technical artifact. In a later genetic analysis, fewer N-insertions in productive TCRs were reported among donors in an Asian-associated ancestry cluster than the roughly 700-donor mean. A later analysis found that most CMV-associated TCR beta chains appeared HLA-restricted, with HLA associations seemingly driven largely by CMV exposure. Because counts were too low, about 18 rarely observed V segments, including chromosome 9 orphons, were excluded from the earlier analysis of under 650 of the donors. The presence/absence analyses assumed that sequencing depth was roughly uniform across donors, and that assumption may not be true. In an earlier analysis of about 600 of the donors, most TCR beta V segments appeared in productive rearrangements about 90% or about 30% of the time, broadly matching IMGT annotations. A later genetic analysis associated a missense DCLRE1C variant with V-gene and J-gene trimming of TCR beta chains, and an independent cohort replicated the association. HLA typing was unavailable for some donors at each locus, so association tests used only the typed subset. A later analysis found that TCR association rates varied across HLA loci, with DRB1 alleles showing the most associated TCRs and HLA-C alleles the fewest. A later analysis reported that several top co-occurrence clusters appeared linked to parvovirus B19, influenza, CMV and Epstein-Barr virus. In a later analysis, HLA-associated TCR beta chains were found to be more clonally expanded and to have lower generation probabilities than equally common non-associated chains. A further reported finding was that TCR beta sequences accurately predicted the HLA-A and HLA-B alleles for most subjects in the first cohort. CMV serostatus was the only immune exposure information available for the cohort. Strong co-occurrence of HLA alleles, especially DR and DQ, made assigning TCR associations to individual alleles difficult. Because the 87-base-pair reads could not distinguish some IMGT-functional V segments, including TRBV6-2 and TRBV6-3, those segments were excluded. Linkage disequilibrium might explain the correlated functional status among segregating V segments, but an unknown experimental factor could not be excluded. In this cohort, only TCR beta chains were sequenced, and detectable features were limited by the absence of alpha or paired-chain data.

The cohort was made up of 650 to 700 healthy bone marrow donors. At the time of sampling, every cohort member was nominally healthy, though immune exposures that went unrecorded were likely present. The donor tested CMV seronegative and was one of the 352 seronegative cohort members. Each donor provided a peripheral blood sample, and peripheral blood mononuclear cells were used for TCR beta sequencing. The Qiagen DNeasy Blood Extraction Kit was used to extract genomic DNA from the blood cell samples. The library came from the immunoSEQ multiplex PCR assay. For the multiplex PCR, a mixture combining 60 forward primers for TCR Vbeta segments and 13 reverse primers for TCR Jbeta segments was used. Amplification of the CDR3 region of rearranged TCR beta genes was performed with a multiplex PCR assay on genomic DNA. The Illumina HiSeq System was used to sequence the amplified TCR beta libraries as 87-base-pair reads. Per the source publication's procedure: A later analysis tallied 75 million to 85 million unique TCR beta chains across the 666 repertoires, and 10 million to 11 million of those chains were shared by two or more donors. A nearest-neighbor algorithm error-corrected the raw reads and collapsed the reads into unique sequences, merging closely related sequences to remove PCR and sequencing errors. To assign V, D and J gene segments, CDR3 sequences were aligned to IMGT reference sequences. For a sequence to be retained, a match of at least six nucleotides to both a V gene segment and a J gene segment was required. A rearrangement was called productive if the CDR3 had no stop codons and remained in frame with V and J, and every other rearrangement was called non-productive. Following IMGT convention, CDR3 was defined as the stretch from the second conserved V-encoded cysteine to the conserved J-encoded phenylalanine. Sequences without an unambiguous match to a single V gene segment were excluded from the earlier analysis of approximately 560 of the donors. In an earlier analysis of several hundred of the donors, V segments were called functional above 56.7% productive rearrangements and were called segregating when the between-donor standard deviation exceeded 5%. A statistical classification framework was built to diagnose cytomegalovirus status from the catalog of TCR beta chain sequences. A later analysis assigned V and J genes by comparing TCR nucleotide sequences with IMGT/GENE-DB human TR gene sequences. A later analysis assigned CDR3 sequences and most-parsimonious VDJ recombination scenarios with the TCRdist pipeline. A later analysis defined each TCR beta chain by its CDR3 amino acid sequence plus V-gene family, and excluded reads lacking a unique V-gene family. As a way to deal with suspected cross-contamination and a sequencing artifact, a later analysis dropped 450 to 600 nucleotide sequences that were highly shared and had low generation probability. In a later analysis, a clonal expansion index was calculated for each public chain from normalized within-repertoire ranks of inferred template counts. A later analysis computed generation probabilities with a VDJ recombination model fitted to out-of-frame rearrangements, and checked the results against IGoR. In a later analysis, hypergeometric tests were used to score TCR-TCR, TCR-HLA and TCR-CMV co-occurrence, with a repertoire-size bias correction applied to TCR pairs. In a later analysis, false discovery rates were estimated by permuting HLA or CMV assignments 20 times. A later analysis grouped co-occurring TCRs with DBSCAN, adding TCRdist sequence similarity when clustering within HLA-allele-positive subsets. Co-occurrence clustering excluded repertoires with fewer than 30,000 or more than 120,000 public chains, plus five with anomalous nucleotide sharing. TCRdb limited this immuneACCESS table to in-frame rearrangements with V and J called. A share of clones is missing; checked studies link under half to unresolved V genes, and the rest is unexplained. V, J and clone size reflect that table, while D and trimming were determined from the DNA. This sample gives 120,000 or so clones in total; roughly four fifths of them show up just once. The top ten constitute 1.8% of the sample.

V is cut back by 8 bases and J by 8 bases, with 7 bases in the junction unmatched. Reading from cysteine to phenylalanine, the CDR3 counts 14 amino acids. Only the CDR3 DNA stays, 42 bases, in frame from base 1. CDR1 and CDR2, per the germline V gene, are MRHNA and SNTAGT. With regard to this clone: Its binding antigen is unknown. No much larger clone is present one base from it, and per-base qualities are unavailable.

This clonotype originated in a man aged 18 to 29 in good health and CMV-seronegative. The chain is encoded by TRBV6-4 joined to TRBJ2-1, with 12 middle bases fitting TRBD2. The specimen was PBMCs. The CDR3 region reads CASALAGGTDEQFF. The nucleotides read TGTGCCAGCGCCCTAGCGGGGGGGACGGATGAGCAGTTCTTC.